The entry that follows covers one T cell receptor (beta chain) sequence. What it binds is not known. RNA transcripts gave rise to amplified TCR beta CDR3 regions. First-round RT-PCR with HTBI primers amplified the TCR CDR3 region. TCRdb re-analysed the multiplex PCR reads in MiXCR, keeping a single row per CDR3 protein. The data hold about 350,000 distinct CDR3 sequences, with roughly 18% observed a single time. This record comes from a study of T cells in Graves' hyperthyroidism and ophthalmopathy. Study details: Peripheral blood samples were taken at initial diagnosis, prior to any treatment. Notes on the study in general: Most thyroid-expanded clonotypes above 0.001 were also found in blood. Ophthalmopathy got predicted by the model a median roughly six months before its onset.

The germline gives CDR1 MNHEY, CDR2 SVGAGI. The CDR3 has 15 residues. V lost 4 bases to trimming and J lost 3 bases; unmatched junction nucleotides: 3. Criteria for exclusion of patients were uncontrolled infection, other autoimmune disease, pregnancy or lactation. The chain links TRBV6-5 to TRBJ1-1, with TRBD1 matching over 12 bases. Sequenced sample: blood. The TCR was taken from a woman between 40 and 50 years old with Graves' ophthalmopathy. The CDR3 sequence: CASSSGDRGHTEAFF. In DNA form, the CDR3 reads TGTGCCAGCAGTTCCGGGGACAGGGGGCACACTGAAGCTTTCTTT.